Listed below are T cell receptor beta chains from one sample, sequenced in a study of T cells in Graves' hyperthyroidism and ophthalmopathy. TCRdb re-called the multiplex PCR reads through MiXCR, storing one row per CDR3 protein. Seen here are around 400,000 distinct CDR3 sequences, around 25% observed once, and the top ten hold less than 85%. The sequenced sample was blood. The receptor set was obtained from a man aged 50 or older with Graves' hyperthyroidism. Each CDR3 is given with its conserved first and last residue. Fields, in order: V gene, J gene, clone size, D gene, CDR3 DNA, CDR3 protein. D genes are given only for firm matches. Size tells how often a clone was seen (once, few, many) or the class of an expanded clone, and some rows leave it out.

v_call: TRBV6-5; j_call: TRBJ2-5; clone_size: few; d_call: TRBD2; cdr3_nt: TGTGCCAGCAGTTACCGGGGGGTCGGAGCGGGGGAGACCCAGTACTTC; cdr3_aa: CASSYRGVGAGETQYF
v_call: TRBV5-5; j_call: TRBJ2-2; clone_size: NA; d_call: TRBD2; cdr3_nt: TGTGCCAGCAGCTTGGCCGCGACTAGCGGGTTCAGTGGGGAGCTGTTTTTT; cdr3_aa: CASSLAATSGFSGELFF
v_call: TRBV27; j_call: TRBJ1-2; clone_size: few; d_call: NA; cdr3_nt: TGTGCCAGCACGGGAAGTGAAGAGGTTGGCTACACCTTC; cdr3_aa: CASTGSEEVGYTF
v_call: TRBV15; j_call: TRBJ2-3; clone_size: few; d_call: NA; cdr3_nt: TGTGCCACCAGCAGAGTAAAGGCTGCTAGCACAGATACGCAGTATTTT; cdr3_aa: CATSRVKAASTDTQYF
v_call: TRBV12-3/TRBV12-4; j_call: TRBJ2-7; clone_size: NA; d_call: NA; cdr3_nt: TGTGCCACCGAGGGGTCGGTCGGCGACGAGCAGTACTTC; cdr3_aa: CATEGSVGDEQYF
v_call: TRBV18; j_call: TRBJ2-1; clone_size: NA; d_call: TRBD2; cdr3_nt: TGTGCCAGCTCACCAGTGGCTAGCGGGTTTTACAATGAGCAGTTCTTC; cdr3_aa: CASSPVASGFYNEQFF
v_call: TRBV30; j_call: TRBJ1-2; clone_size: NA; d_call: NA; cdr3_nt: TGTGCCTGGACCCGGACAGCTAACTATGGCTACACCTTC; cdr3_aa: CAWTRTANYGYTF
v_call: TRBV20-1; j_call: TRBJ2-3; clone_size: NA; d_call: NA; cdr3_nt: TGCAGTGCTAGTGGTCAGCTCCTTAACACAGATACGCAGTATTTT; cdr3_aa: CSASGQLLNTDTQYF
v_call: TRBV5-1; j_call: TRBJ2-3; clone_size: many; d_call: NA; cdr3_nt: TGCGCCAGCAGCTTGGAAGGGGATACCACGGTGGGATCAGATACGCAGTATTTT; cdr3_aa: CASSLEGDTTVGSDTQYF
v_call: TRBV20-1; j_call: TRBJ2-3; clone_size: few; d_call: TRBD2; cdr3_nt: TGCAGTGCAAGGGGACTAGCGGGAGTAGATACGCAGTATTTT; cdr3_aa: CSARGLAGVDTQYF
v_call: TRBV6-1; j_call: TRBJ1-5; clone_size: many; d_call: NA; cdr3_nt: TGTGCCAGCAGTCTAACAGGGATCTTCAATCAGCCCCAGCATTTT; cdr3_aa: CASSLTGIFNQPQHF
v_call: TRBV6-1; j_call: TRBJ1-1; clone_size: NA; d_call: TRBD1; cdr3_nt: TGTGCCACCCTGACAGGGAAGGCAGCTTTCTTT; cdr3_aa: CATLTGKAAFF
v_call: TRBV28; j_call: TRBJ2-7; clone_size: few; d_call: NA; cdr3_nt: TGTGCCAGCGAGAAACTAGGGCCATTCGACGAGCAGTACTTC; cdr3_aa: CASEKLGPFDEQYF
v_call: TRBV5-1; j_call: TRBJ2-7; clone_size: few; d_call: TRBD1; cdr3_nt: TGCGCCAGCAGCCCCGGGACAGGGTCCCACGAGCAGTACTTC; cdr3_aa: CASSPGTGSHEQYF
v_call: TRBV28; j_call: TRBJ2-1; clone_size: many; d_call: TRBD2; cdr3_nt: TGTGCCAGCAGTTTCAACGGGAGGAGCAATGAGCAGTTCTTC; cdr3_aa: CASSFNGRSNEQFF
v_call: TRBV2; j_call: TRBJ2-5; clone_size: NA; d_call: NA; cdr3_nt: TGTGCCAGCAGTGAAGTTGCTAGAGGGGAGACCCAGTACTTC; cdr3_aa: CASSEVARGETQYF
v_call: TRBV5-6; j_call: TRBJ2-7; clone_size: NA; d_call: NA; cdr3_nt: TGTGCCAGCAGCTTGTCGGGGGTCGTGACCTACGAGCAGTACTTC; cdr3_aa: CASSLSGVVTYEQYF
v_call: TRBV11-3; j_call: TRBJ2-7; clone_size: many; d_call: TRBD1; cdr3_nt: TGTGCCAGCAGCTGGGACAGACAATACGAGCAGTACTTC; cdr3_aa: CASSWDRQYEQYF
v_call: TRBV19; j_call: TRBJ1-3; clone_size: NA; d_call: NA; cdr3_nt: TGTGCCAGTAGATTGCAGGGAAATGAAGCCGGAAACACCATATATTTT; cdr3_aa: CASRLQGNEAGNTIYF
v_call: TRBV7-9; j_call: TRBJ2-7; clone_size: many; d_call: TRBD1; cdr3_nt: TGTGCCAGCAGCTTTGGCGACAGGGATAGTGAGGAGCAGTACTTC; cdr3_aa: CASSFGDRDSEEQYF
v_call: TRBV27; j_call: TRBJ2-3; clone_size: NA; d_call: TRBD2; cdr3_nt: TGTGCCAGCAGTTCCAGACTAGCGGGTGGTTTGAATACGCAGTATTTT; cdr3_aa: CASSSRLAGGLNTQYF
v_call: TRBV27; j_call: TRBJ2-1; clone_size: NA; d_call: TRBD2; cdr3_nt: TGTGCCAGCAGGGCTAGCGGGATGAATGAGCAGTTCTTC; cdr3_aa: CASRASGMNEQFF
v_call: TRBV30; j_call: TRBJ2-7; clone_size: NA; d_call: NA; cdr3_nt: TGTGCCTGGAGCCGCATTAGGTACGAGCAGTACTTC; cdr3_aa: CAWSRIRYEQYF
v_call: TRBV28; j_call: TRBJ2-1; clone_size: NA; d_call: NA; cdr3_nt: TGTGCCAGCAGTTTTACATCCTACAATGAGCAGTTCTTC; cdr3_aa: CASSFTSYNEQFF
v_call: TRBV20-1; j_call: TRBJ1-2; clone_size: NA; d_call: TRBD1; cdr3_nt: TGCAGTGCTAGAGGGGGACAGCAAGCTAACTATGGCTACACCTTC; cdr3_aa: CSARGGQQANYGYTF
v_call: TRBV11-2; j_call: TRBJ2-4; clone_size: few; d_call: NA; cdr3_nt: TGTGCCAGCAGCTTAGCGCACATTCAGTACTTC; cdr3_aa: CASSLAHIQYF
v_call: TRBV6-1; j_call: TRBJ1-6; clone_size: NA; d_call: NA; cdr3_nt: TGTGCCAGCAGTGTCACTCCAGCAAATTCACCCCTCCACTTT; cdr3_aa: CASSVTPANSPLHF
v_call: TRBV20-1; j_call: TRBJ2-3; clone_size: many; d_call: TRBD2; cdr3_nt: TGCAGTGCTAAACTTAGCGGGACCTCGACAGATACGCAGTATTTT; cdr3_aa: CSAKLSGTSTDTQYF
v_call: TRBV6-1; j_call: TRBJ1-1; clone_size: few; d_call: NA; cdr3_nt: TGTGCCAGCAGCACGCCGAGTCGGAGTGCTGAAGCTTTCTTT; cdr3_aa: CASSTPSRSAEAFF
v_call: TRBV12-3/TRBV12-4; j_call: TRBJ2-1; clone_size: NA; d_call: NA; cdr3_nt: TGTGCCAGCTCTACTAGCCTACCAAATGAGCAGTTCTTC; cdr3_aa: CASSTSLPNEQFF
v_call: TRBV29-1; j_call: TRBJ2-7; clone_size: few; d_call: TRBD1; cdr3_nt: TGCAGCGTCGCCTCTGGGACAGGGGGTTTAGGCGAGCAGTACTTC; cdr3_aa: CSVASGTGGLGEQYF
v_call: TRBV7-9; j_call: TRBJ2-5; clone_size: NA; d_call: NA; cdr3_nt: TGTGCCAGCAGCTTAGACAGGGAAGAGACCCGGTACTTC; cdr3_aa: CASSLDREETRYF
v_call: TRBV7-2; j_call: TRBJ2-1; clone_size: few; d_call: TRBD2; cdr3_nt: TGTGCCAGCAGATGGACTAGCGGGAGTTACAATGAGCAGTTCTTC; cdr3_aa: CASRWTSGSYNEQFF
v_call: TRBV6-1; j_call: TRBJ1-5; clone_size: NA; d_call: NA; cdr3_nt: TGTGCCAGCAGTGGTTTCAGTCATAGCAATCAGCCCCAGCATTTT; cdr3_aa: CASSGFSHSNQPQHF
v_call: TRBV20-1; j_call: TRBJ2-1; clone_size: many; d_call: TRBD2; cdr3_nt: TGCAGTGCTAGTCCTGCTAGCGGCTCCTACAATGAGCAGTTCTTC; cdr3_aa: CSASPASGSYNEQFF
v_call: TRBV12-3/TRBV12-4; j_call: TRBJ2-1; clone_size: few; d_call: NA; cdr3_nt: TGTGCCAGCAGTTCAGACACGAATGAGCAGTTCTTC; cdr3_aa: CASSSDTNEQFF
v_call: TRBV18; j_call: TRBJ1-1; clone_size: many; d_call: NA; cdr3_nt: TGTGCCAGCTCACCACCGACGGGACCGAACACTGAAGCTTTCTTT; cdr3_aa: CASSPPTGPNTEAFF
v_call: TRBV5-1; j_call: TRBJ2-1; clone_size: many; d_call: TRBD2; cdr3_nt: TGCGCCAGCAGCTATGGGACTAGCGGGAGGGCGCTCAATGAGCAGTTCTTC; cdr3_aa: CASSYGTSGRALNEQFF
v_call: TRBV2; j_call: TRBJ2-1; clone_size: many; d_call: NA; cdr3_nt: TGTGCCAGCAGTGACGTGGGGAGAACTTACAATGAGCAGTTCTTC; cdr3_aa: CASSDVGRTYNEQFF
v_call: TRBV7-9; j_call: TRBJ2-7; clone_size: NA; d_call: TRBD1; cdr3_nt: TGTGCCAGCTCACTCGGGACAGCCTACGAGCAGTGCTTC; cdr3_aa: CASSLGTAYEQCF
v_call: TRBV2; j_call: TRBJ2-3; clone_size: many; d_call: NA; cdr3_nt: TGTGCCAGCATCCCCGGAGGGGGCGAACCCACAGATACGCAGTATTTT; cdr3_aa: CASIPGGGEPTDTQYF
v_call: TRBV3-1; j_call: TRBJ2-3; clone_size: few; d_call: NA; cdr3_nt: TGTGCCAGCAGCTCCCATACCCGCACAGATACGCAGTATTTT; cdr3_aa: CASSSHTRTDTQYF
v_call: TRBV7-9; j_call: TRBJ2-3; clone_size: NA; d_call: TRBD2; cdr3_nt: TGTGCCAGCCCGCCCCGGGGGGACCCTCGCGCCACAGATACGCAGTATTTT; cdr3_aa: CASPPRGDPRATDTQYF